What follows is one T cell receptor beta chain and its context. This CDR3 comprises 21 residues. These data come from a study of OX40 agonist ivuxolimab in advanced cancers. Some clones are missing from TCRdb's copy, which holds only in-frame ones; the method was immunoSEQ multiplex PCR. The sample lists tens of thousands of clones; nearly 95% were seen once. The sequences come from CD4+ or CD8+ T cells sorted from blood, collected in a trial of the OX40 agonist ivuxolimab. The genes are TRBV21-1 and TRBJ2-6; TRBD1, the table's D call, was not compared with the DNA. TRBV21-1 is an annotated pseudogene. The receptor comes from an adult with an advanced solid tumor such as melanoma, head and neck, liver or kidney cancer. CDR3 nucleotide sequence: TGTGCCAGCAGCACTATATCCGTCCGGGACAGGGGGGTCTCTGGGGCCAACGTCCTGACTTTC. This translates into CASSTISVRDRGVSGANVLTF.